Presented here are 13 T cell receptor beta chains from one specimen sequenced in a study of cytomegalovirus exposure and HLA in healthy donors. Here immunoSEQ multiplex PCR was the method, and the copy in TCRdb shows in-frame clones only, minus some. Here the sample spans 150,000 to 200,000 clones, 86% being singletons. The sample taken for sequencing was PBMCs. The receptors were gathered from a man aged 25-40 years in good health and CMV-seropositive.

The rearrangement uses TRBV7-6 and TRBJ2-1, with D perhaps TRBD2 (7 bases). From germline, CDR1 is SGHVS and CDR2 FNYEAQ. The V gene lost 7 bases and the J gene lost 7 bases, with 20 bases spanning the gap. The CDR3 is made up of 15 amino acids. CDR3 in DNA: TGTGCCAGCATCCCATCCGGGGGGCCGCGGAATGAGCAGTTCTTC. The encoded protein is CASIPSGGPRNEQFF.

The chain is built from TRBV7-3 and TRBJ2-3, with D possibly being TRBD1 (5 bases). This CDR3 comprises 13 residues. The V end was cut by 7 bases, the J end by 5 bases, with 13 bases between. The germline V gene has CDR1 SGHTA and CDR2 FQGTGA. The CDR3 sequence is CASNLGRGDTQYF. The CDR3 region has the DNA TGTGCCAGCAATCTGGGAAGGGGAGATACGCAGTATTTT.

In regard to this clone: The sample has other DNA sequences that encode this CDR3 too. In nucleotides, the CDR3 is TGTGCCAGCAGCGTAGGAGGGGTGAACACTGAAGCTTTCTTT. It encodes CASSVGGVNTEAFF. The chain carries TRBV9 and TRBJ1-1, with D possibly matching TRBD1 (5 bases). The CDR3 extends over 14 amino acids. CDR1 is SGDLS and CDR2 is YYNGEE in the germline V gene. V was cut by 0 bases and J by 0 bases, with 6 bases left in between.

V gene TRBV2 combines with J gene TRBJ1-3; D call uncertain. The CDR3 runs to 12 residues. CDR1 is SNHLY, CDR2 FYNNEI, per germline. V lost 8 bases and J lost 2, with 7 bases in between. The DNA of the CDR3 is TGTGCCAGCGCAGGAGCTGGAAACACCATATATTTT. It translates to CASAGAGNTIYF.

A word on this clone: Sequence at one end of the junction differs from germline and may be a read error. This chain links TRBV27 with TRBJ1-2; D gene uncertain. This CDR3 comprises 19 residues. Germline CDR1 and CDR2: MNHEY and SMNVEV (reference sequence). Here the CDR3 reads CASSYTIGPSIRLTYLTPF. DNA of the CDR3: TGTGCCAGCAGTTATACTATTGGACCATCTATCCGACTTACCTACCTTACGCCCTTC.

This clone was observed a single time. V and J are TRBV5-1 and TRBJ1-2; 9 bases are a match to TRBD1. Germline lookup yields CDR1 SGHRS and CDR2 YFSETQ. V lost 3 bases, J lost 1 base, and 4 bases stayed unmatched. CDR3 length: 15 residues. The chain's CDR3 is CASSSDRGNNYGYTF. The CDR3 bases are TGCGCCAGCAGCTCCGACAGGGGGAATAACTATGGCTACACCTTC.

The J gene is TRBJ1-5, the V gene TRBV9; D possibly corresponds to TRBD1 (6 bases). CDR3 length: 14 residues. Germline-derived CDR1 and CDR2 are SGDLS and YYNGEE. Trimming cost V 4 bases and J 3 bases, with 11 bases left between them. This CDR3 is CASSPRGHNQPQHF. CDR3 in DNA: TGTGCCAGCAGCCCCCGGGGGCACAATCAGCCCCAGCATTTT.

This chain links TRBV7-9 with TRBJ2-7; D is perhaps TRBD2 (6 bases). The V end was cut by 1 base, the J end by 2 bases, with 6 bases between. Germline V CDR1 and CDR2: SEHNR, FQNEAQ (reference sequence). The CDR3 has 13 residues. CDR3 coding DNA: TGTGCCAGCAGCTTAGGACTAGCCTACGAGCAGTACTTC. Translated: CASSLGLAYEQYF.

V is TRBV6-1 and J is TRBJ2-2; D gene ambiguous. This CDR3 spans 14 amino acids. The germline V gene has CDR1 MNHNS and CDR2 SASEGT. Trimming cost V 6 bases and J 0 bases, with 8 bases left between them. Written as DNA, the CDR3 is TGTGCCAGCAGGGAGCAAACGAACACCGGGGAGCTGTTTTTT. Protein: CASREQTNTGELFF.

The genes are TRBV15 and TRBJ2-7, with D uncertain. The germline CDR1 and CDR2 sequences are LNHNV and YYDKDF (reference sequence). Trimming removed 0 bases at V and 5 bases at J, with 11 bases between. This CDR3 is 14 amino acids long. The CDR3 spells CATSREQTSHEQYF. DNA of the CDR3: TGTGCCACCAGCAGAGAACAGACTTCCCACGAGCAGTACTTC.

This chain uses TRBV28 with TRBJ2-1, with no clear D. Per the germline V gene, CDR1 is MDHEN and CDR2 is SYDVKM. CDR3 length: 13 amino acids. The V and J ends lost 2 bases and 9 bases respectively, with 11 bases between them. CDR3: CASSLPLRGEQFF. The DNA of the CDR3 is TGTGCCAGCAGTTTACCCCTACGCGGTGAGCAGTTCTTC.

This rearrangement joins TRBV7-2 to TRBJ2-5; tentatively, D is TRBD1 (5 bases). This CDR3 is built from 13 residues. Trimming cost V 3 bases and J 3 bases, with 8 bases left between them. Germline loops: CDR1 SGHTA, CDR2 FQGNSA. The CDR3 DNA is TGTGCCAGCAGCTTTGGACAAAAAGAGACCCAGTACTTC. It yields the protein CASSFGQKETQYF.

In its sample, this clone was seen a few times. This chain links TRBV2 with TRBJ1-5; 9 bases are a match to TRBD1. Germline loops: CDR1 SNHLY, CDR2 FYNNEI. With V trimmed by 7 bases and J by 7 bases, 8 bases remained unmatched. This CDR3 is built from 14 residues. The CDR3 DNA follows: TGTGCCAGCACCACAGGGGGCGCAGGACAGCCCCAGCATTTT. Amino acid sequence: CASTTGGAGQPQHF.